This TCR beta chain comes out of a study of blood T cell repertoires in COVID-19. Study-wide background: T cells, B-cell-depleted T cells, or PBMCs provided the cDNA or gDNA that served as material.

The CDR3 runs to 16 residues. The protocol was immunoSEQ multiplex PCR, while the TCRdb copy is restricted to in-frame clones and leaves out a portion. The data hold around 460,000 clones, with approximately 90% observed a single time. This clonotype was sampled from a man between 18 and 35 years old with COVID-19, enrolled during active disease. The sample consisted of peripheral blood. The chain couples TRBV21-1 to TRBJ2-7; the D segment call TRBD1 is taken from the table without a DNA check. TRBV21-1 is a pseudogene locus. The CDR3 region is CASSSRTGKKQPEQYF. In nucleotides, the CDR3 is TGTGCCAGCAGCTCTCGGACAGGGAAAAAACAACCCGAGCAGTACTTC.